A selection of T cell receptor beta chains follows, all from one sample in a study of control samples from healthy donors and cancer patients. Libraries were prepared by immunoSEQ multiplex PCR; TCRdb keeps only in-frame clonotypes and omits some of them. The sample includes 100,000 to 150,000 clones, about 90% of them seen just once. Sequencing was done on a sample of blood. These receptors were obtained from a woman between 45 and 60 years old in good health. CDR3s include the opening cysteine and the closing phenylalanine or tryptophan. Fields, in order: J gene, D gene, V gene, clone size, CDR3 protein, CDR3 DNA. D genes are given only for firm matches. Where a row states a size, it is once, few, many or the class of an expanded clone; other rows omit it.

J: TRBJ2-1; D: TRBD2; V: TRBV10-1; size: NA; CDR3: CASSVAGGRYNEQFF; DNA: TGCGCCAGCAGTGTGGCGGGGGGGCGCTACAATGAGCAGTTCTTC
J: TRBJ1-6; D: NA; V: TRBV30; size: NA; CDR3: CAWTTGPYNSPLHF; DNA: TGTGCCTGGACCACAGGACCATATAATTCACCCCTCCACTTT
J: TRBJ2-3; D: NA; V: TRBV2; size: NA; CDR3: CASRAAPLTDTQYF; DNA: TGTGCCAGCAGGGCGGCCCCCTTAACAGATACGCAGTATTTT
J: TRBJ2-4; D: TRBD2; V: TRBV10-2; size: NA; CDR3: CASSHVLAGGKNIQYF; DNA: TGCGCCAGCAGCCACGTACTAGCGGGAGGCAAAAACATTCAGTACTTC
J: TRBJ2-7; D: NA; V: TRBV5-1; size: NA; CDR3: CASSLGISYEQYF; DNA: TGCGCCAGCAGCTTAGGAATCTCCTACGAGCAGTACTTC
J: TRBJ2-1; D: NA; V: TRBV5-4; size: NA; CDR3: CASSLENEQFF; DNA: TGTGCCAGCAGCTTGGAAAATGAGCAGTTCTTC
J: TRBJ2-3; D: TRBD2; V: TRBV27; size: NA; CDR3: CASRGPSGTSDADTQYF; DNA: TGTGCCAGCCGGGGGCCTAGCGGGACTAGTGACGCAGATACGCAGTATTTT
J: TRBJ2-5; D: NA; V: TRBV5-6; size: NA; CDR3: CASSFLGLDGETQYF; DNA: TGTGCCAGCAGCTTTTTAGGACTCGATGGGGAGACCCAGTACTTC
J: TRBJ1-1; D: NA; V: TRBV10-1; size: NA; CDR3: CASTETGLPEAFF; DNA: TGCGCCAGCACCGAAACAGGGCTACCTGAAGCTTTCTTT
J: TRBJ1-2; D: NA; V: TRBV30; size: NA; CDR3: CAWSRATGYGYTF; DNA: TGTGCCTGGTCCAGGGCCACCGGCTATGGCTACACCTTC
J: TRBJ1-2; D: NA; V: TRBV7-9; size: NA; CDR3: CASSSSGGIYGYTF; DNA: TGTGCCAGCAGCTCAAGTGGCGGAATTTATGGCTACACCTTC
J: TRBJ2-3; D: TRBD2; V: TRBV12-5; size: NA; CDR3: CASGRGGGARDTQYF; DNA: TGTGCTAGTGGTCGTGGCGGGGGGGCCCGGGATACGCAGTATTTT
J: TRBJ2-7; D: NA; V: TRBV5-4; size: NA; CDR3: CATLSDRGEQYF; DNA: TGTGCCACCCTGAGCGACCGAGGCGAGCAGTACTTC
J: TRBJ1-2; D: NA; V: TRBV3-1/TRBV3-2; size: NA; CDR3: CASSPTTQGGYGYTF; DNA: TGTGCCAGCAGCCCGACTACACAGGGAGGATATGGCTACACCTTC
J: TRBJ1-1; D: NA; V: TRBV7-2; size: once; CDR3: CASSRDRDTEAFF; DNA: TGTGCCAGCAGCCGAGACCGGGACACTGAAGCTTTCTTT
J: TRBJ2-7; D: TRBD1; V: TRBV11-2; size: NA; CDR3: CASSIGTGARYEQYF; DNA: TGTGCCAGCAGCATCGGGACAGGGGCCCGGTACGAGCAGTACTTC
J: TRBJ1-3; D: NA; V: TRBV4-2; size: NA; CDR3: CASSQVTGAGNTIYF; DNA: TGTGCCAGCAGCCAAGTCACGGGGGCTGGAAACACCATATATTTT
J: TRBJ2-3; D: NA; V: TRBV18; size: NA; CDR3: CASSPMIDTQYF; DNA: TGTGCCAGCTCACCAATGATAGATACGCAGTATTTT
J: TRBJ1-6; D: NA; V: TRBV7-6; size: NA; CDR3: CASSLVARGSYNSPLHF; DNA: TGTGCCAGCAGCTTAGTAGCGCGTGGCTCCTATAATTCACCCCTCCACTTT
J: TRBJ2-3; D: NA; V: TRBV5-1; size: NA; CDR3: CASSLFSREVADTQYF; DNA: TGCGCCAGCAGCTTGTTCTCGCGGGAAGTGGCAGATACGCAGTATTTT
J: TRBJ1-3; D: TRBD1; V: TRBV2; size: NA; CDR3: CASTRQGAVGNTIYF; DNA: TGTGCCAGCACTCGACAGGGGGCGGTTGGAAACACCATATATTTT
J: TRBJ1-3; D: NA; V: TRBV19; size: NA; CDR3: CASSIGLSSGNTIYF; DNA: TGTGCCAGTAGTATTGGCTTGTCCTCTGGAAACACCATATATTTT
J: TRBJ1-3; D: NA; V: TRBV6-6; size: NA; CDR3: CASSYGTGGNTIYF; DNA: TGTGCCAGCAGTTACGGGACGGGCGGAAACACCATATATTTT
J: TRBJ1-4; D: NA; V: TRBV28; size: NA; CDR3: CASSSGPRGEKLFF; DNA: TGTGCCAGCAGCTCCGGACCTAGGGGTGAAAAACTGTTTTTT
J: TRBJ2-2; D: NA; V: TRBV30; size: NA; CDR3: CAWLRAVGGPAGELFF; DNA: TGTGCCTGGCTACGGGCCGTTGGAGGGCCGGCCGGGGAGCTGTTTTTT
J: TRBJ1-1; D: NA; V: TRBV29-1; size: NA; CDR3: CSVGVGQNTEAFF; DNA: TGCAGCGTGGGGGTGGGTCAGAACACTGAAGCTTTCTTT
J: TRBJ1-4; D: TRBD1; V: TRBV4-1; size: NA; CDR3: CASSQEGTGGNEKLFF; DNA: TGCGCCAGCAGCCAAGAAGGGACAGGGGGCAATGAAAAACTGTTTTTT
J: TRBJ1-2; D: TRBD1; V: TRBV5-1; size: NA; CDR3: CASSPYDRVFGYTF; DNA: TGCGCCAGCAGCCCCTATGACAGGGTATTCGGCTACACCTTC
J: TRBJ2-3; D: NA; V: TRBV19; size: NA; CDR3: CASSIGARNTDTQYF; DNA: TGTGCCAGTAGTATAGGGGCTCGAAACACAGATACGCAGTATTTT
J: TRBJ1-1; D: NA; V: TRBV7-9; size: few; CDR3: CASSFSDTEAFF; DNA: TGTGCCAGCAGCTTTTCGGACACTGAAGCTTTCTTT
J: TRBJ1-2; D: NA; V: TRBV5-1; size: once; CDR3: CASSLTRTDGYTF; DNA: TGCGCCAGCAGCTTGACCCGGACAGATGGCTACACCTTC
J: TRBJ2-5; D: TRBD2; V: TRBV3-1/TRBV3-2; size: NA; CDR3: CASSQTAGGGVAQYF; DNA: TGTGCCAGCAGCCAAACAGCGGGGGGTGGGGTGGCCCAGTACTTC
J: TRBJ2-1; D: TRBD2; V: TRBV6-1; size: NA; CDR3: CASSALAGGPSSYNEQFF; DNA: TGTGCCAGCAGTGCCCTAGCGGGGGGCCCCTCATCCTACAATGAGCAGTTCTTC
J: TRBJ2-7; D: TRBD1; V: TRBV6-6; size: few; CDR3: CATRSRTGGSYEQYF; DNA: TGTGCCACCCGAAGTAGGACAGGGGGATCCTACGAGCAGTACTTC
J: TRBJ2-3; D: TRBD2; V: TRBV5-1; size: NA; CDR3: CASSPGLAGRLSTDTQYF; DNA: TGCGCCAGCAGCCCGGGACTAGCGGGGCGATTAAGCACAGATACGCAGTATTTT
J: TRBJ2-7; D: NA; V: TRBV6-6; size: NA; CDR3: CASSRQASYEQYF; DNA: TGTGCCAGCAGTCGACAGGCGTCCTACGAGCAGTACTTC
J: TRBJ2-3; D: NA; V: TRBV4-2; size: NA; CDR3: CASSQPSTDTQYF; DNA: TGTGCCAGCAGCCAGCCAAGCACAGATACGCAGTATTTT
J: TRBJ2-2; D: NA; V: TRBV2; size: once; CDR3: CASSEVSGDTGELFF; DNA: TGTGCCAGCAGTGAAGTGTCCGGGGACACCGGGGAGCTGTTTTTT
J: TRBJ2-1; D: NA; V: TRBV25-1; size: NA; CDR3: CASSNRVSYNEQFF; DNA: TGTGCCAGCAGTAACCGAGTCTCCTACAATGAGCAGTTCTTC
J: TRBJ2-1; D: TRBD2; V: TRBV12-5; size: NA; CDR3: CASGLVLAGPPNYNEQFF; DNA: TGTGCTAGTGGTTTGGTACTAGCGGGACCCCCGAACTACAATGAGCAGTTCTTC
J: TRBJ2-5; D: NA; V: TRBV6-6; size: NA; CDR3: CASSFQETQYF; DNA: TGTGCCAGCAGTTTTCAAGAGACCCAGTACTTC
J: TRBJ1-1; D: NA; V: TRBV30; size: NA; CDR3: CAWIRATEAFF; DNA: TGTGCCTGGATTAGGGCCACTGAAGCTTTCTTT
J: TRBJ2-3; D: NA; V: TRBV6-4; size: NA; CDR3: CASSKNGILTDTQYF; DNA: TGTGCCAGCAGTAAAAACGGGATTCTCACAGATACGCAGTATTTT
J: TRBJ2-5; D: NA; V: TRBV6-5; size: NA; CDR3: CASSSNSGPETQYF; DNA: TGTGCCAGCAGTTCCAATAGCGGCCCTGAGACCCAGTACTTC
J: TRBJ2-7; D: NA; V: TRBV2; size: NA; CDR3: CASSPGIPYEQYF; DNA: TGTGCCAGCAGTCCGGGGATCCCCTACGAGCAGTACTTC
J: TRBJ2-5; D: TRBD2; V: TRBV9; size: NA; CDR3: CASSAEAGGGETQYF; DNA: TGTGCCAGCAGCGCCGAAGCGGGGGGCGGGGAGACCCAGTACTTC
J: TRBJ2-7; D: NA; V: TRBV5-6; size: NA; CDR3: CASSLFPRKGGYYEQYF; DNA: TGTGCCAGCAGCTTGTTTCCGAGAAAGGGGGGCTACTACGAGCAGTACTTC
J: TRBJ2-1; D: NA; V: TRBV28; size: NA; CDR3: CASSRTSATIYNEQFF; DNA: TGTGCCAGCAGCCGTACATCAGCGACTATATACAATGAGCAGTTCTTC
J: TRBJ2-7; D: NA; V: TRBV13; size: NA; CDR3: CASTRGSSYEQYF; DNA: TGTGCCAGCACACGTGGGAGTAGCTACGAGCAGTACTTC
J: TRBJ1-1; D: NA; V: TRBV5-4; size: NA; CDR3: CASSLEGGRMNTEAFF; DNA: TGTGCCAGCAGCTTGGAGGGGGGCAGGATGAACACTGAAGCTTTCTTT
J: TRBJ1-2; D: TRBD1; V: TRBV5-1; size: NA; CDR3: CASSSGTGTYGYTF; DNA: TGCGCCAGCAGCTCCGGGACAGGGACATATGGCTACACCTTC
J: TRBJ2-7; D: NA; V: TRBV7-2; size: NA; CDR3: CASSPRAGSYEQYF; DNA: TGTGCCAGCAGCCCCCGGGCAGGCTCCTACGAGCAGTACTTC
J: TRBJ1-2; D: NA; V: TRBV6-5; size: once; CDR3: CASRDWDGYTF; DNA: TGTGCCAGCAGGGATTGGGATGGCTACACCTTC
J: TRBJ2-2; D: TRBD2; V: TRBV9; size: NA; CDR3: CASSVGTSWYTGELFF; DNA: TGTGCCAGCAGCGTAGGGACTAGCTGGTACACCGGGGAGCTGTTTTTT
J: TRBJ2-5; D: TRBD1; V: TRBV7-2; size: NA; CDR3: CASSLARDRGLETQYF; DNA: TGTGCCAGCAGCTTAGCGAGGGACAGGGGATTAGAGACCCAGTACTTC
J: TRBJ2-1; D: NA; V: TRBV10-2; size: NA; CDR3: CASRQGLYNEQFF; DNA: TGCGCCAGCAGACAGGGACTATACAATGAGCAGTTCTTC
J: TRBJ1-1; D: TRBD1; V: TRBV5-1; size: NA; CDR3: CASSPAGGTEAFF; DNA: TGCGCCAGCAGCCCAGCAGGGGGCACTGAAGCTTTCTTT